Listed below are T cell receptor beta chains from one sample, sequenced in a study of Graves' ophthalmopathy and Graves' hyperthyroidism. TCRdb re-derived calls from the multiplex PCR reads in MiXCR, one entry per CDR3 protein. The table has about 660,000 distinct CDR3 sequences, roughly two fifths seen once. Sequencing input: peripheral blood. Receptors were obtained from an adult man with Graves' ophthalmopathy. Each CDR3 is given with its conserved first and last residue. The D gene is left open where the match is weak. Not all rows give a size; the values are once, few, many and, for expanded clones, a class.

size: NA
J: TRBJ1-2
D: NA
V: TRBV20-1
CDR3: CSASGRGVYGYTF
DNA: TGCAGTGCAAGTGGACGGGGGGTCTATGGCTACACCTTC

size: NA
J: TRBJ2-7
D: NA
V: TRBV5-1
CDR3: CASSFGPNEQYF
DNA: TGCGCCAGCAGCTTCGGCCCCAATGAGCAGTACTTC

size: few
J: TRBJ2-7
D: TRBD1
V: TRBV4-1
CDR3: CASSQQGTGSYEQYF
DNA: TGCGCCAGCAGCCAACAGGGGACAGGGTCCTACGAGCAGTACTTC

size: many
J: TRBJ2-5
D: NA
V: TRBV7-9
CDR3: CASSLGSHNQETQYF
DNA: TGTGCCAGCAGCTTAGGAAGTCACAACCAAGAGACCCAGTACTTC

size: NA
J: TRBJ2-1
D: NA
V: TRBV9
CDR3: CASSGDNEQFF
DNA: TGTGCCAGCTCAGGAGACAATGAGCAGTTCTTC

size: many
J: TRBJ2-5
D: TRBD2
V: TRBV12-3/TRBV12-4
CDR3: CASSSSGRRVQETQYF
DNA: TGTGCCAGCAGTTCGAGCGGGAGGCGAGTCCAAGAGACCCAGTACTTC

size: NA
J: TRBJ1-1
D: NA
V: TRBV6-1
CDR3: CASSEGLRAAEAFF
DNA: TGTGCCAGCAGTGAAGGACTCAGGGCGGCCGAAGCTTTCTTT

size: few
J: TRBJ2-5
D: TRBD2
V: TRBV7-2
CDR3: CASSASSLGRVGETQYF
DNA: TGTGCCAGCAGTGCTAGCTCTCTCGGGAGGGTGGGAGAGACCCAGTACTTC

size: few
J: TRBJ1-3
D: NA
V: TRBV2
CDR3: CASSEEGVPGNTIYF
DNA: TGTGCCAGCAGTGAAGAGGGGGTCCCTGGAAACACCATATATTTT

size: many
J: TRBJ1-4
D: TRBD1
V: TRBV7-9
CDR3: CASSQDGGTGGEKLFF
DNA: TGTGCCAGCAGCCAAGATGGGGGAACAGGGGGTGAAAAACTGTTTTTT

size: many
J: TRBJ2-7
D: NA
V: TRBV12-3/TRBV12-4
CDR3: CASRRSQGNSYEQYF
DNA: TGTGCCAGCAGAAGAAGTCAGGGAAACTCCTACGAGCAGTACTTC

size: NA
J: TRBJ2-6
D: TRBD1
V: TRBV7-9
CDR3: CASSSPLGGTGANVLTF
DNA: TGTGCCAGCAGCTCACCCTTAGGGGGCACTGGGGCCAACGTCCTGACTTTC

size: NA
J: TRBJ1-6
D: TRBD1
V: TRBV11-1
CDR3: CASSFYLGRTGVRSPLHF
DNA: TGTGCCAGCAGCTTCTACCTCGGCCGGACAGGGGTGAGATCACCCCTCCACTTT

size: NA
J: TRBJ2-6
D: NA
V: TRBV7-8
CDR3: CASSPDYRAGANVLTF
DNA: TGTGCCAGCAGCCCAGATTACAGGGCCGGGGCCAACGTCCTGACTTTC

size: many
J: TRBJ2-5
D: TRBD1
V: TRBV7-9
CDR3: CASSYDRARETQYF
DNA: TGTGCCAGCAGCTACGACAGGGCACGGGAGACCCAGTACTTC

size: NA
J: TRBJ2-7
D: NA
V: TRBV15
CDR3: CATSSQDRPGPYEQYF
DNA: TGTGCCACCAGCAGCCAAGACCGCCCGGGACCTTACGAGCAGTACTTC

size: many
J: TRBJ2-5
D: TRBD1
V: TRBV4-3
CDR3: CASSQGQGEETQYF
DNA: TGCGCCAGCAGCCAAGGACAGGGGGAAGAGACCCAGTACTTC

size: few
J: TRBJ1-5
D: NA
V: TRBV10-3
CDR3: CASSVRDTGQPQHF
DNA: TGTGCCAGCAGTGTTCGGGACACTGGTCAGCCCCAGCATTTT

size: NA
J: TRBJ2-5
D: NA
V: TRBV7-8
CDR3: CASSSLGHQETQYF
DNA: TGTGCCAGCAGCTCCCTGGGGCACCAAGAGACCCAGTACTTC

size: many
J: TRBJ1-5
D: NA
V: TRBV12-3/TRBV12-4
CDR3: CASSFLNSNQPQHF
DNA: TGTGCCAGCAGTTTTCTTAATAGCAATCAGCCCCAGCATTTT

size: few
J: TRBJ2-7
D: TRBD2
V: TRBV5-5
CDR3: CASSFTSGSYEQYF
DNA: TGTGCCAGCAGCTTTACTAGCGGGTCCTACGAGCAGTACTTC

size: NA
J: TRBJ1-4
D: TRBD1
V: TRBV5-1
CDR3: CASSWTGVTEKLFF
DNA: TGCGCCAGCAGCTGGACAGGGGTTACTGAAAAACTGTTTTTT

size: NA
J: TRBJ2-7
D: TRBD2
V: TRBV6-1
CDR3: CASSGTSGTYYEQYF
DNA: TGTGCCAGCAGTGGGACTAGCGGGACGTACTACGAGCAGTACTTC

size: NA
J: TRBJ2-7
D: TRBD1
V: TRBV6-5
CDR3: CASSSRDRMGERYF
DNA: TGTGCCAGCAGTTCCAGGGACAGGATGGGCGAGCGGTACTTC

size: NA
J: TRBJ2-1
D: NA
V: TRBV11-2
CDR3: CASRLVGNEQFF
DNA: TGTGCCAGCAGGCTAGTGGGAAATGAGCAGTTCTTC

size: many
J: TRBJ1-2
D: NA
V: TRBV7-9
CDR3: CASSSSGAMNGYTF
DNA: TGTGCCAGCAGCTCCTCAGGGGCCATGAATGGCTACACCTTC

size: few
J: TRBJ1-2
D: NA
V: TRBV9
CDR3: CASSPPAVTGPMYGYTF
DNA: TGTGCCAGCAGCCCCCCCGCGGTGACAGGCCCCATGTATGGCTACACCTTC

size: many
J: TRBJ2-5
D: NA
V: TRBV7-7
CDR3: CASSAYGSETQYF
DNA: TGTGCTAGCAGCGCATATGGGTCCGAGACCCAGTACTTC

size: many
J: TRBJ2-7
D: TRBD2
V: TRBV29-1
CDR3: CSVEEVAGGIYEQYF
DNA: TGCAGCGTTGAAGAGGTAGCGGGAGGAATCTACGAGCAGTACTTC

size: NA
J: TRBJ1-2
D: NA
V: TRBV9
CDR3: CASSVAGTSYGYTF
DNA: TGTGCCAGCAGCGTAGCCGGGACAAGCTATGGCTACACCTTC

size: NA
J: TRBJ1-5
D: NA
V: TRBV19
CDR3: CASRRGGFPYQPQHF
DNA: TGTGCCAGTAGGCGGGGGGGGTTCCCGTATCAGCCCCAGCATTTT

size: NA
J: TRBJ2-1
D: NA
V: TRBV11-1
CDR3: CASSLGLEAEQFF
DNA: TGTGCCAGCAGCTTAGGTTTAGAGGCTGAGCAGTTCTTC

size: NA
J: TRBJ2-5
D: NA
V: TRBV10-3
CDR3: CAISGSGLGEETQYF
DNA: TGTGCCATCAGCGGTAGTGGTCTAGGCGAAGAGACCCAGTACTTC

size: NA
J: TRBJ2-7
D: NA
V: TRBV3-1
CDR3: CASSQAEAGLYEQYF
DNA: TGTGCCAGCAGCCAAGCCGAGGCAGGGTTATACGAGCAGTACTTC

size: many
J: TRBJ1-1
D: NA
V: TRBV10-3
CDR3: CAISEGGGTEAFF
DNA: TGTGCCATCAGTGAGGGCGGGGGCACTGAAGCTTTCTTT

size: few
J: TRBJ2-7
D: TRBD1
V: TRBV6-5
CDR3: CASRPGTGDVHEQYF
DNA: TGTGCCAGCAGACCGGGGACAGGGGATGTCCACGAGCAGTACTTC

size: many
J: TRBJ2-7
D: TRBD1
V: TRBV2
CDR3: CASREPGQGTYEQYF
DNA: TGTGCCAGCAGGGAACCGGGACAGGGGACCTACGAGCAGTACTTC

size: NA
J: TRBJ1-2
D: TRBD1
V: TRBV29-1
CDR3: CSVEEGDRGRGNYGYTF
DNA: TGCAGCGTTGAAGAGGGTGACAGGGGGCGCGGGAACTATGGCTACACCTTC

size: many
J: TRBJ2-3
D: TRBD1
V: TRBV29-1
CDR3: CSVEASNRGPDTQYF
DNA: TGCAGCGTTGAAGCGTCGAACAGGGGTCCAGATACGCAGTATTTT

size: few
J: TRBJ1-1
D: TRBD1
V: TRBV19
CDR3: CASRRGQLNTEAFF
DNA: TGTGCCAGTAGGAGGGGGCAGTTGAACACTGAAGCTTTCTTT

size: NA
J: TRBJ1-4
D: NA
V: TRBV7-2
CDR3: CASGPTTTAEKLFF
DNA: TGTGCCAGCGGACCAACTACAACTGCTGAAAAACTGTTTTTT

size: many
J: TRBJ1-5
D: NA
V: TRBV2
CDR3: CASTLGRYSNQPQHF
DNA: TGTGCCAGCACACTAGGTCGATATAGCAATCAGCCCCAGCATTTT

size: NA
J: TRBJ1-2
D: NA
V: TRBV25-1
CDR3: CASVVETANGYTF
DNA: TGTGCCAGCGTAGTTGAGACAGCAAATGGCTACACCTTC

size: few
J: TRBJ1-2
D: NA
V: TRBV5-1
CDR3: CASSLGGTSNYGYTF
DNA: TGCGCCAGCAGCTTGGGTGGCACAAGCAACTATGGCTACACCTTC

size: few
J: TRBJ2-7
D: NA
V: TRBV4-3
CDR3: CASSQEVDLRTYEQYF
DNA: TGCGCCAGCAGCCAAGAAGTGGACCTCCGCACCTACGAGCAGTACTTC

size: NA
J: TRBJ1-1
D: NA
V: TRBV19
CDR3: CASSIGAGFFF
DNA: TGTGCCAGTAGTATCGGCGCAGGGTTTTTCTTT

size: few
J: TRBJ2-7
D: TRBD2
V: TRBV10-3
CDR3: CASSLLAGFSYEQYF
DNA: TGTGCCAGCAGTTTACTAGCGGGCTTCTCCTACGAGCAGTACTTC

size: NA
J: TRBJ1-1
D: TRBD1
V: TRBV24-1
CDR3: CATSDPTGGYTEAFF
DNA: TGTGCCACCAGTGATCCAACAGGGGGGTACACTGAAGCTTTCTTT

size: many
J: TRBJ1-5
D: NA
V: TRBV15
CDR3: CATSKGGSNQPQHF
DNA: TGTGCCACCAGCAAGGGGGGCAGCAATCAGCCCCAGCATTTT

size: few
J: TRBJ2-3
D: TRBD1
V: TRBV5-1
CDR3: CASSSGTGPTDTQYF
DNA: TGCGCCAGCAGCTCCGGGACAGGCCCCACAGATACGCAGTATTTT

size: NA
J: TRBJ2-6
D: TRBD2
V: TRBV11-2
CDR3: CASRKPGLAGGNVLTF
DNA: TGTGCCAGCAGGAAACCGGGACTAGCGGGGGGCAACGTCCTGACTTTC

size: few
J: TRBJ2-7
D: NA
V: TRBV12-3/TRBV12-4
CDR3: CASSLRSTYEQYF
DNA: TGTGCCAGCAGTTTACGGAGCACCTACGAGCAGTACTTC

size: NA
J: TRBJ1-5
D: NA
V: TRBV12-3/TRBV12-4
CDR3: CASSDSTSGADTQHF
DNA: TGTGCCAGCAGTGACTCTACTAGCGGGGCAGATACGCAGCATTTT

size: NA
J: TRBJ2-7
D: TRBD1
V: TRBV6-1
CDR3: CASRAGTGYYEQYF
DNA: TGTGCCAGCAGAGCCGGGACAGGGTACTACGAGCAGTACTTC